These 13 T cell receptor beta chains originate from one sample sequenced in a study of immune evolution from preneoplasia to lung adenocarcinoma. Sequencing was performed with immunoSEQ multiplex PCR; in TCRdb, only in-frame clones are kept and a portion is missing. This table has approximately 5,000 clones, approximately 91% appearing once. The sample was FFPE invasive lung adenocarcinoma tissue. These receptors all come from a person between 50 and 60 years old with lung adenocarcinoma.

The genes are TRBV2 and TRBJ2-7, with 7 bases that match TRBD2. The CDR3 spans 14 residues. Trimming removed 8 bases from V and 6 bases from J; junction bases left unmatched: 13. Germline values: CDR1 SNHLY, CDR2 FYNNEI. The CDR3 region is CASRGIITGGEQYF. CDR3 sequence (DNA): TGTGCCAGCCGCGGAATTATTACGGGGGGCGAGCAGTACTTC.

The CDR3 reads CASSRSGTSDTQYF. For the CDR3, the DNA is TGTGCCAGCAGCCGTAGCGGGACCTCAGATACGCAGTATTTT. The V and J genes are TRBV11-1 and TRBJ2-3, with 8 bases identical to TRBD2. The germline V gene encodes CDR1 SGHAT and CDR2 FQDESV (reference sequence). The CDR3 extends over 14 amino acids. V lost 5 bases and J lost 4; bases outside the gene matches: 5. Full variable domain (outside the CDR3, taken from reference TRBV11-1 and TRBJ2-3): EAEVAQSPRYKITEKSQAVAFWCDPISGHATLYWYRQILGQGPELLVQFQDESVVDDSQLPKDRFSAERLKGVDSTLKIQPAELGDSAMYLCASSRSGTSDTQYFGPGTRLTVL.

The rearrangement joins TRBV5-1 to TRBJ2-5; D is unresolved. V lost 1 base and J lost 7, with 5 bases in between. In germline, CDR1 is SGHRS, CDR2 YFSETQ. This CDR3 region has 11 residues. This chain's CDR3 is CASSLSGTQYF. The CDR3 DNA reads as TGCGCCAGCAGCTTGTCTGGGACCCAGTACTTC.

The chain employs TRBV28 and TRBJ1-2; D possibly corresponds to TRBD1 (5 bases). The germline gives CDR1 MDHEN, CDR2 SYDVKM. The CDR3 loop spans 11 amino acids. The V end lost 2 bases, the J end lost 7 bases, and 5 bases lay between the germline ends. The CDR3 DNA sequence: TGTGCCAGCAGTTTAACAGGTGGCTACACCTTC. This encodes CASSLTGGYTF.

The chain combines TRBV5-1 with TRBJ1-1; 7 bases align to TRBD1. From germline, CDR1 is SGHRS and CDR2 YFSETQ. This CDR3 has 16 residues. V lost 0 bases, J lost 1 base, and 6 bases stayed unmatched. CDR3 loop: CASSLGGRGANTEAFF. The CDR3 DNA reads as TGCGCCAGCAGCTTGGGTGGCAGGGGGGCGAACACTGAAGCTTTCTTT.

This clone is large by share. The CDR3 spells CASSLGQRSAYEQYF. In DNA form, the CDR3 reads TGTGCCAGCAGCCTGGGACAGAGAAGTGCATACGAGCAGTACTTC. This chain links TRBV5-5 with TRBJ2-7; 7 bases line up with TRBD1. This CDR3 spans 15 amino acids. Looked up from germline, CDR1 is SGHKS and CDR2 is YYEKEE (reference sequence). J was trimmed by 4 bases and V by 4 bases; bases with no gene match: 11. Full variable domain (remainder filled in from reference TRBV5-5 and TRBJ2-7): DAGVTQSPTHLIKTRGQQVTLRCSPISGHKSVSWYQQVLGQGPQFIFQYYEKEERGRGNFPDRFSARQFPNYSSELNVNALLLGDSALYLCASSLGQRSAYEQYFGPGTRLTVT.

The gene calls are TRBV5-4 and TRBJ2-6; D is tentatively TRBD1 or TRBD2 (5 bases each). CDR3 length: 14 amino acids. Germline CDR1 reads SGHNT; CDR2 reads YYREEE (reference sequence). V lost 5 bases, J lost 5 bases, and 11 bases lay in between. The CDR3: CASRAGTRANVLTF. The CDR3 DNA reads as TGTGCCAGCAGAGCCGGGACCAGGGCCAACGTCCTGACTTTC.

CDR3 coding DNA: TGTGCCTGGAAGAGCCGACAGGGAACCTACGAGCAGTACTTC. This sequence encodes CAWKSRQGTYEQYF. This chain joins TRBV30 and TRBJ2-7; 7 bases are a match to TRBD1. Germline CDR1 GTSNPN, CDR2 SVGIG (reference sequence). Trimming took 4 bases from V and 2 from J; bases not matched to a gene: 8. CDR3 length equals 14 residues.

In this sample, this clone turned up once. The V gene is TRBV5-8, the J gene TRBJ2-1; 10 bases line up with TRBD2. The germline CDR1 and CDR2 sequences are SGHTS and YDEGEE. The V and J ends lost 0 bases and 8 bases, in that order; junction bases with no gene match: 14. This CDR3 is built from 18 residues. DNA for the CDR3: TGTGCCAGCAGCTTGGTCCGACCTAGCGGGAGTCGGGTGTATGAGCAGTTCTTC. Translation: CASSLVRPSGSRVYEQFF.

This clone qualifies as large. This sequence joins TRBV11-2 and TRBJ2-5; the D gene is possibly TRBD2 (6 bases). V lost 3 bases, J lost 1 base, and 12 bases lay in between. Germline CDR1 is SGHAT and CDR2 is FQNNGV. This CDR3 is 15 amino acids long. CDR3 protein: CASSFAGSPQETQYF. The CDR3 DNA is TGTGCCAGCAGCTTTGCGGGATCCCCCCAAGAGACCCAGTACTTC.

The chain has TRBV2 and TRBJ2-5; D is ambiguous. The CDR3 loop spans 11 amino acids. Germline CDR1 reads SNHLY; CDR2 reads FYNNEI. V was shortened by 5 bases and J by 6 bases, with 7 bases between the two germline ends. The CDR3 sequence: CASSPGQTQYF. CDR3 coding DNA: TGTGCCAGCAGTCCGGGTCAGACCCAGTACTTC.

This clone was counted between two and nine times. CDR3 DNA: TGTGCCAGCAGTACCTCGGGAGCTGGGGCCAACGTCCTGACTTTC. As protein: CASSTSGAGANVLTF. The J gene is TRBJ2-6, the V gene TRBV6-1, with D possibly matching TRBD2 (6 bases). The CDR3 contains 15 residues. V was trimmed by 5 bases and J by 2 bases, leaving 10 bases between them. Germline V lookup: CDR1 MNHNS, CDR2 SASEGT.

This chain links TRBV15 with TRBJ2-1; the D gene is possibly TRBD1 (5 bases). CDR1 and CDR2 (germline): LNHNV, YYDKDF (reference sequence). Trimming cost V 0 bases and J 6 bases, with 12 bases left between them. There are 15 residues in the CDR3. The CDR3 DNA reads as TGTGCCACCAGCAGAGATAGGGGTAGCAGCAATGAGCAGTTCTTC. Protein product: CATSRDRGSSNEQFF.